A single sample gave rise to the 12 T cell receptor beta chains below, sequenced in a study of T cells in Graves' hyperthyroidism and ophthalmopathy. Researchers took RNA transcripts and amplified the TCR beta CDR3 regions from them. The primer set for the first-round RT-PCR of the TCR CDR3 was HTBI. TCRdb analysed the multiplex PCR reads with MiXCR anew, one entry per CDR3 protein. The table lists approximately 610,000 distinct CDR3 sequences, 14% to 15% of them singletons. The sample was blood. Receptors were obtained from a woman aged 40 to 50 with Graves' ophthalmopathy.

This clonotype occurred a few times. The chain uses TRBV5-6 and TRBJ2-7, with TRBD1 identical over 7 bases. Germline V gene sequence: CDR1 SGHDT, CDR2 YYEEEE. The CDR3 loop spans 14 amino acids. Trimming cost V 2 bases and J 5 bases; bases outside gene matches: 7. CDR3 DNA: TGTGCCAGCAGCTTTTTGGTAGGGGGCCACGAGCAGTACTTC. Translated, it gives CASSFLVGGHEQYF.

A few counts support this clonotype. This chain uses TRBV19 with TRBJ2-7, with TRBD2 as a possible D gene (5 bases). Per the germline V gene, CDR1 is LNHDA and CDR2 is SQIVND (reference sequence). The V end was cut by 5 bases, the J end by 2 bases, with 16 bases between. The CDR3 totals 15 residues. In DNA form, the CDR3 reads TGTGCCAGTAGTGACGGTAGCGCGCGTACCTACGAGCAGTACTTC. It codes for CASSDGSARTYEQYF.

The gene calls are TRBV7-2 and TRBJ2-7; 8 positions agree with TRBD2. The V gene end was trimmed by 4 bases and the J gene end by 4 bases; junction bases not matched to a gene: 6. The CDR3 totals 14 residues. Germline-derived CDR1 and CDR2 are SGHTA and FQGNSA. The CDR3 region is CASSSRGGTYEQYF. In DNA form, the CDR3 reads TGTGCCAGCAGCTCCCGGGGGGGGACTTACGAGCAGTACTTC.

This clonotype appeared many times. This chain connects TRBV28 to TRBJ2-7; D is undetermined. V dropped 3 bases and J dropped 0 bases, with 6 bases sitting between them. There are 13 residues in the CDR3. Per germline, CDR1 MDHEN and CDR2 SYDVKM. CDR3 residues: CASSLYVSYEQYF. The CDR3 DNA sequence: TGTGCCAGCAGTTTGTACGTCTCCTACGAGCAGTACTTC.

This clonotype was seen a handful of times. The chain has TRBV7-2 and TRBJ2-7, with D tentatively TRBD2 (6 bases). V dropped 2 bases and J dropped 3 bases, with 17 bases sitting between them. The CDR3 covers 16 residues. The V gene's germline CDR1 is SGHTA and CDR2 FQGNSA. The chain's CDR3 is CASSLFAGLSFYEQYF. CDR3 DNA sequence: TGTGCCAGCAGCTTATTCGCGGGACTGAGCTTCTACGAGCAGTACTTC.

In this sample, this clonotype turned up many times. V usage is TRBV12-3 or TRBV12-4 and J usage is TRBJ2-5, with 7 bases aligning to TRBD2. V shed 5 bases, J shed 2 bases, and the junction held 20 bases outside the gene matches. This CDR3 is 19 amino acids long. The CDR3: CASSTRLLGGPSRQETQYF. Written as DNA, the CDR3 is TGTGCCAGCAGTACACGGTTGTTGGGAGGGCCTTCACGACAAGAGACCCAGTACTTC.

This clonotype was observed many times. This chain uses TRBV27 with TRBJ1-2, with 7 bases aligning to TRBD1. J was trimmed by 4 bases and V by 6 bases; bases with no gene match: 8. The length of the CDR3 is 14 residues. Germline CDR1 is MNHEY and CDR2 is SMNVEV (reference sequence). The CDR3 DNA reads as TGTGCCAGCAGGCTAAGGGACAGCGTCTATGGCTACACCTTC. Amino acid sequence: CASRLRDSVYGYTF.

This clonotype was seen at least ten times. The gene calls are TRBV29-1 and TRBJ2-5; 7 bases agree with TRBD2. Per the germline V gene, CDR1 is SQVTM and CDR2 is ANQGSEA. The CDR3 totals 14 residues. The V and J ends lost 5 bases and 0 bases, in that order; junction bases with no gene match: 6. In DNA form, the CDR3 reads TGCAGCGTTTCTATTAGCGGGTACCAAGAGACCCAGTACTTC. Its translation is CSVSISGYQETQYF. Filled out from reference TRBV29-1 and TRBJ2-5, the complete variable domain reads SAVISQKPSRDICQRGTSLTIQCQVDSQVTMMFWYRQQPGQSLTLIATANQGSEATYESGFVIDKFPISRPNLTFSTLTVSNMSPEDSSIYLCSVSISGYQETQYFGPGTRLLVL.

This clonotype was detected many times. The rearrangement uses TRBV28 and TRBJ1-1, with 7 positions matching TRBD1. The germline V gene encodes CDR1 MDHEN and CDR2 SYDVKM. This CDR3 has 14 residues. The V gene end was trimmed by 8 bases and the J gene end by 4 bases; junction bases not matched to a gene: 10. The chain's CDR3 is CASRTGQLTTEAFF. The CDR3 nucleotides are TGTGCCAGCCGCACGGGACAGCTGACCACTGAAGCTTTCTTT.

The sample holds a few counts of this clonotype. V usage is TRBV12-3 or TRBV12-4 and J usage is TRBJ2-2; either TRBD1 or TRBD2 may supply D (7 bases each). The CDR3 runs to 18 residues. Trimming cost V 3 bases and J 4 bases, with 21 bases left between them. The CDR3 DNA sequence: TGTGCCAGCAGTTTCCCCGGCAGGGGGGAGGGGTCCACCGGGGAGCTGTTTTTT. Protein product: CASSFPGRGEGSTGELFF.

The sample holds many counts of this clonotype. The V call is TRBV30, the J call TRBJ2-7, with 7 bases matching TRBD2. The CDR3 extends over 14 amino acids. CDR1 and CDR2 from the germline V gene are GTSNPN and SVGIG (reference sequence). Trimming cost V 8 bases and J 6 bases; bases outside gene matches: 16. CDR3: CALGGGFFSGEQYF. In DNA form, the CDR3 reads TGTGCCCTCGGGGGAGGGTTCTTTTCAGGCGAGCAGTACTTC.

Many counts were recorded for this clonotype. The J gene is TRBJ2-5, the V gene TRBV24-1, with 7 bases lining up with TRBD1. The CDR3 extends over 14 amino acids. The germline V gene has CDR1 KGHDR and CDR2 SFDVKD. V trimming: 3 bases; J trimming: 2 bases; junction bases outside the gene matches: 2. The CDR3 loop is CATSDLQGQETQYF. The CDR3 DNA reads TGTGCCACCAGTGATCTACAGGGGCAAGAGACCCAGTACTTC.